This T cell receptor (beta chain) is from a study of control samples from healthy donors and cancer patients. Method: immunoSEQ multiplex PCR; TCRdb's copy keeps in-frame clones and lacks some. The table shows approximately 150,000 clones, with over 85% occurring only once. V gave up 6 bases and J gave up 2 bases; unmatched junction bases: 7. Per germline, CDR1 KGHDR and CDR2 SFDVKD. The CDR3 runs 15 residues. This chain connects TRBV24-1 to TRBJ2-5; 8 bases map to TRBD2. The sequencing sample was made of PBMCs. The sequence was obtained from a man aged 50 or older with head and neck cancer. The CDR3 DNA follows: TGTGCCACCAGTCCCGCGGGGGGCCCACAAGAGACCCAGTACTTC. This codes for CATSPAGGPQETQYF.